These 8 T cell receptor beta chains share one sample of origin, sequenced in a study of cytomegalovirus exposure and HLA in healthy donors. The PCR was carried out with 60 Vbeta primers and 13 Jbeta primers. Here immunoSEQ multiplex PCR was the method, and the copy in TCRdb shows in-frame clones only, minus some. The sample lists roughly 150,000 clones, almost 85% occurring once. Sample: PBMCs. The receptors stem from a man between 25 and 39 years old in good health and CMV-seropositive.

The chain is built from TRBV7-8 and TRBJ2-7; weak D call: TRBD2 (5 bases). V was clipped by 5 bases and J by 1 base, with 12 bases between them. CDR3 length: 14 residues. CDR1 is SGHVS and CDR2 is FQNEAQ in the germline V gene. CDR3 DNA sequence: TGTGCCAGCAGCGAAATGAGGGAATCCTACGAGCAGTACTTC. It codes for CASSEMRESYEQYF.

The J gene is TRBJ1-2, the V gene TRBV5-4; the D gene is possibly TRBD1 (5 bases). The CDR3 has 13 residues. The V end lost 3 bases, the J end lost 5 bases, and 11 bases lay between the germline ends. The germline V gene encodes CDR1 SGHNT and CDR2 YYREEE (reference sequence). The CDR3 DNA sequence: TGTGCCAGCAGCTCCGCCGACAGATATGGCTACACCTTC. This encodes CASSSADRYGYTF.

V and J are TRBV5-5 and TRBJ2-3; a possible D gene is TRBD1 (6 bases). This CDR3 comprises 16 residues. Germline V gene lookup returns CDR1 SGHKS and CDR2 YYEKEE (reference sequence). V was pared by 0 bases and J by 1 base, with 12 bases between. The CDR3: CASSLEGHPRTDTQYF. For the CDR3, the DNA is TGTGCCAGCAGCTTGGAGGGACACCCCCGCACAGATACGCAGTATTTT.

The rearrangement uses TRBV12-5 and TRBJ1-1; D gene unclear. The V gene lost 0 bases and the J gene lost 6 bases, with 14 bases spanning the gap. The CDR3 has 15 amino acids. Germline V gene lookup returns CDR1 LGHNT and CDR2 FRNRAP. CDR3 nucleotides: TGTGCTAGTGGTTTGGTACCCCCGGGATTGGCTGAAGCTTTCTTT. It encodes CASGLVPPGLAEAFF.

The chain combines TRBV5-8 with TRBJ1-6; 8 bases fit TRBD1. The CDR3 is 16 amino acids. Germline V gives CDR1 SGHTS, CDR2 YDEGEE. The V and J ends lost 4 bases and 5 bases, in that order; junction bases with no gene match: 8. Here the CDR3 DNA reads TGTGCCAGCAGCGTTAGGACAGGGTCGGATAATTCACCCCTCCACTTT. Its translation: CASSVRTGSDNSPLHF.

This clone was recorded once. CDR3 DNA sequence: TGTGCCTGGACCTCCGTGGCCCGTCCTGCTGGAAACACCATATATTTT. Its protein product is CAWTSVARPAGNTIYF. This chain uses TRBV30 with TRBJ1-3, with unresolved D. Between the trimmed V and J ends, which lost 4 bases and 2 bases, there was a span of 18 bases. Per the germline V gene, CDR1 is GTSNPN and CDR2 is SVGIG (reference sequence). This CDR3 is built from 16 residues.

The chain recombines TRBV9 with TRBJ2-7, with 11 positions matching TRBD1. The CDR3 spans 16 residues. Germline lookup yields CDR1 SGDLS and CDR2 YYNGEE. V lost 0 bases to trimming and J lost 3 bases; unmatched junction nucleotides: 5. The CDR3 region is CASSVAGTGGDYEQYF. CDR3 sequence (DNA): TGTGCCAGCAGCGTAGCCGGGACAGGGGGGGACTACGAGCAGTACTTC.

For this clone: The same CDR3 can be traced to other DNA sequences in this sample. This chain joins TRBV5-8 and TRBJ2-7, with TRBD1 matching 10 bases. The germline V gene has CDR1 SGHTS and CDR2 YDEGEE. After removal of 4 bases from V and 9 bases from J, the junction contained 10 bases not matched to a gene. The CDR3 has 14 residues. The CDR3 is CASSPGTGAWGQYF. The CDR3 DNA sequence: TGTGCCAGCAGCCCTGGGACAGGGGCTTGGGGGCAGTACTTC.